This record looks at one TCR beta chain sequence and its context. This entry belongs to a study of blood T cell repertoires in COVID-19. About the study: COVID-19 samples collected from the United States, Italy and Spain covered acute and convalescent phases. Sources were T cells, B-cell-depleted T cells, or PBMCs; the material itself was cDNA or gDNA.

The CDR3 has 14 amino acids. Germline assignment: CDR1 MNHEY and CDR2 SMNVEV (reference sequence). V shed 2 bases, J shed 4 bases, and the junction held 2 bases outside the gene matches. Per the authors' pipeline: For nucleated cells, counts were estimated from reference gene primer amplification. Clones were sequenced by immunoSEQ multiplex PCR, and TCRdb holds only the in-frame ones, with some missing. V, J and clone size are taken as reported in that table, and D and trimming were inferred from the DNA itself. The sample has roughly 280,000 clones; roughly 86% are singletons. The clonotype was recovered from a man aged 40-49 years with active or convalescent COVID-19. This rearrangement joins TRBV27 to TRBJ2-5; 9 nucleotides match TRBD2. Sequenced material: peripheral blood. DNA for the CDR3: TGTGCCAGCAGTTTACGCGGGGGGGGAGAGACCCAGTACTTC. It encodes CASSLRGGGETQYF.